Listed below are T cell receptor beta chains from one sample, sequenced in a study of blood T cell repertoires in COVID-19. TCRdb keeps only in-frame clones here, not all; method: immunoSEQ multiplex PCR. The table includes 200,000 to 300,000 clones, around four fifths detected once. Sequencing was carried out using peripheral blood. The receptors were gathered from a man younger than 45 who had recovered from COVID-19. Each CDR3 is given with its conserved first and last residue. A D gene is named only where the DNA matches it firmly. Only part of the rows carry a size: once, few, many, or a class if the clone is expanded.

V gene: TRBV3-1/TRBV3-2; clone size: .; D gene: TRBD1; J gene: TRBJ2-7; CDR3 protein: CASSRDSDYEQYF; CDR3 DNA: TGTGCCAGCAGCCGGGACAGCGACTACGAGCAGTACTTC
V gene: TRBV3-1/TRBV3-2; clone size: .; D gene: .; J gene: TRBJ1-3; CDR3 protein: CASSQEYGNTIYF; CDR3 DNA: TGTGCCAGCAGCCAAGAATATGGAAACACCATATATTTT
V gene: TRBV7-9; clone size: .; D gene: .; J gene: TRBJ1-1; CDR3 protein: CASSPWGEEAFF; CDR3 DNA: TGTGCCAGCAGCCCCTGGGGGGAGGAAGCTTTCTTT
V gene: TRBV5-4; clone size: .; D gene: TRBD1; J gene: TRBJ1-2; CDR3 protein: CASAGGEDYGYTF; CDR3 DNA: TGTGCCAGCGCAGGGGGCGAGGACTATGGCTACACCTTC
V gene: TRBV5-5; clone size: .; D gene: TRBD1; J gene: TRBJ2-3; CDR3 protein: CASSGAFGTGPTDTQYF; CDR3 DNA: TGTGCCAGCAGCGGGGCCTTTGGGACAGGCCCCACAGATACGCAGTATTTT
V gene: TRBV15; clone size: .; D gene: .; J gene: TRBJ1-1; CDR3 protein: CATSLTVNTEAFF; CDR3 DNA: TGTGCCACCAGCCTAACCGTTAACACTGAAGCTTTCTTT
V gene: TRBV7-9; clone size: .; D gene: TRBD1; J gene: TRBJ1-2; CDR3 protein: CASSDGTVYGYTF; CDR3 DNA: TGTGCCAGCAGCGACGGGACAGTCTATGGCTACACCTTC
V gene: TRBV7-9; clone size: .; D gene: .; J gene: TRBJ2-5; CDR3 protein: CASSPARGRQKETQYF; CDR3 DNA: TGTGCCAGCAGCCCAGCCAGGGGACGTCAGAAAGAGACCCAGTACTTC
V gene: TRBV19; clone size: few; D gene: .; J gene: TRBJ1-4; CDR3 protein: CASSYRDTPNEKLFF; CDR3 DNA: TGTGCCAGTAGTTACCGGGACACCCCGAATGAAAAACTGTTTTTT
V gene: TRBV29-1; clone size: once; D gene: TRBD1; J gene: TRBJ2-7; CDR3 protein: CSVVGQGSEQYF; CDR3 DNA: TGCAGCGTTGTTGGACAGGGATCCGAGCAGTACTTC
V gene: TRBV5-1; clone size: .; D gene: TRBD1; J gene: TRBJ2-6; CDR3 protein: CASSLTGGAGANVLTF; CDR3 DNA: TGCGCCAGCAGCTTGACAGGGGGCGCTGGGGCCAACGTCCTGACTTTC
V gene: TRBV10-3; clone size: .; D gene: .; J gene: TRBJ1-2; CDR3 protein: CAISESTGRVLYGYTF; CDR3 DNA: TGTGCCATCAGTGAGTCAACAGGGAGGGTCCTATATGGCTACACCTTC
V gene: TRBV7-9; clone size: .; D gene: TRBD1; J gene: TRBJ1-5; CDR3 protein: CASSLGDRQPQHF; CDR3 DNA: TGTGCCAGCAGCTTAGGGGACAGGCAGCCCCAGCATTTT
V gene: TRBV9; clone size: .; D gene: TRBD1; J gene: TRBJ1-1; CDR3 protein: CASSPPGQGANTEAFF; CDR3 DNA: TGTGCCAGCAGCCCTCCGGGACAGGGCGCGAACACTGAAGCTTTCTTT
V gene: TRBV6-5; clone size: .; D gene: .; J gene: TRBJ2-2; CDR3 protein: CASKNRINTGELFF; CDR3 DNA: TGTGCCAGCAAAAACAGGATCAACACCGGGGAGCTGTTTTTT
V gene: TRBV9; clone size: .; D gene: .; J gene: TRBJ1-6; CDR3 protein: CASSETANSPLHF; CDR3 DNA: TGTGCCAGCAGCGAAACAGCCAATTCACCCCTCCACTTT
V gene: TRBV20-1; clone size: .; D gene: TRBD2; J gene: TRBJ2-7; CDR3 protein: CSASGGLAGSYEQYF; CDR3 DNA: TGCAGTGCTAGTGGTGGCCTAGCGGGGTCGTACGAGCAGTACTTC
V gene: TRBV28; clone size: .; D gene: .; J gene: TRBJ1-2; CDR3 protein: CASSLDRYYGYTF; CDR3 DNA: TGTGCCAGCAGTTTAGACAGATACTATGGCTACACCTTC
V gene: TRBV11-2; clone size: .; D gene: .; J gene: TRBJ2-7; CDR3 protein: CASSLYVGGYEQYF; CDR3 DNA: TGTGCCAGCAGCTTATATGTAGGGGGCTACGAGCAGTACTTC
V gene: TRBV12-3/TRBV12-4; clone size: .; D gene: .; J gene: TRBJ2-3; CDR3 protein: CASRRTAAQYF; CDR3 DNA: TGTGCCAGCAGGCGGACAGCAGCGCAGTATTTT
V gene: TRBV29-1; clone size: .; D gene: .; J gene: TRBJ2-5; CDR3 protein: CSVGTPGGQETQYF; CDR3 DNA: TGCAGCGTTGGTACCCCCGGGGGACAAGAGACCCAGTACTTC
V gene: TRBV5-1; clone size: .; D gene: .; J gene: TRBJ1-1; CDR3 protein: CASSYNRDKVTEAFF; CDR3 DNA: TGCGCCAGCAGTTATAACCGGGACAAAGTCACTGAAGCTTTCTTT
V gene: TRBV19; clone size: .; D gene: TRBD1; J gene: TRBJ1-4; CDR3 protein: CASSTTPGGIEKLFF; CDR3 DNA: TGTGCCAGTAGTACCACCCCAGGGGGCATTGAAAAACTGTTTTTT
V gene: TRBV7-3; clone size: .; D gene: TRBD2; J gene: TRBJ2-3; CDR3 protein: CASSTGLVTDTQYF; CDR3 DNA: TGTGCCAGCAGCACCGGACTAGTCACAGATACGCAGTATTTT
V gene: TRBV11-2; clone size: .; D gene: TRBD1; J gene: TRBJ2-7; CDR3 protein: CASSLDRGHEQYF; CDR3 DNA: TGTGCCAGCAGCCTCGACAGGGGTCACGAGCAGTACTTC
V gene: TRBV15; clone size: once; D gene: .; J gene: TRBJ1-1; CDR3 protein: CATSRPSTSWSAFF; CDR3 DNA: TGTGCCACCAGCAGACCTAGCACGAGTTGGTCGGCTTTCTTT
V gene: TRBV5-1; clone size: .; D gene: .; J gene: TRBJ1-1; CDR3 protein: CASSFTRDTEAFF; CDR3 DNA: TGCGCCAGCAGTTTCACCCGGGACACTGAAGCTTTCTTT
V gene: TRBV27; clone size: .; D gene: .; J gene: TRBJ2-3; CDR3 protein: CASSLLGGLANPTDTQYF; CDR3 DNA: TGTGCCAGCAGTTTATTGGGCGGGCTAGCGAACCCCACAGATACGCAGTATTTT
V gene: TRBV5-1; clone size: .; D gene: .; J gene: TRBJ2-5; CDR3 protein: CASRVEGLETQYF; CDR3 DNA: TGCGCCAGCAGGGTGGAGGGACTAGAGACCCAGTACTTC
V gene: TRBV12-3/TRBV12-4; clone size: once; D gene: .; J gene: TRBJ1-5; CDR3 protein: CASSGGQPQHF; CDR3 DNA: TGTGCCAGCTCGGGGGGTCAGCCCCAGCATTTT
V gene: TRBV6-5; clone size: .; D gene: .; J gene: TRBJ2-3; CDR3 protein: CASTPGRDTDTQYF; CDR3 DNA: TGTGCCAGCACCCCGGGGCGGGACACAGATACGCAGTATTTT
V gene: TRBV5-4; clone size: .; D gene: .; J gene: TRBJ2-3; CDR3 protein: CASSRGGDTQYF; CDR3 DNA: TGTGCCAGCAGCAGGGGGGGCGATACGCAGTATTTT
V gene: TRBV2; clone size: .; D gene: TRBD2; J gene: TRBJ2-7; CDR3 protein: CASSGTSGGYEQYF; CDR3 DNA: TGTGCCAGCAGTGGGACTAGCGGGGGTTACGAGCAGTACTTC
V gene: TRBV6-5; clone size: .; D gene: .; J gene: TRBJ2-7; CDR3 protein: CASSKLVSHEQYF; CDR3 DNA: TGTGCCAGCAGTAAACTAGTTTCCCACGAGCAGTACTTC
V gene: TRBV6-5; clone size: .; D gene: .; J gene: TRBJ2-7; CDR3 protein: CASSRNLYEQYF; CDR3 DNA: TGTGCCAGCAGCAGGAACTTATACGAGCAGTACTTC
V gene: TRBV5-4; clone size: .; D gene: .; J gene: TRBJ1-1; CDR3 protein: CASSPTGTEAFF; CDR3 DNA: TGTGCCAGCAGCCCCACGGGGACTGAAGCTTTCTTT
V gene: TRBV5-7; clone size: .; D gene: TRBD1; J gene: TRBJ1-1; CDR3 protein: CASSFAMETGRMNTEAFF; CDR3 DNA: TGTGCCAGCAGCTTTGCTATGGAGACAGGGAGGATGAACACTGAAGCTTTCTTT
V gene: TRBV24-1; clone size: once; D gene: .; J gene: TRBJ1-2; CDR3 protein: CATSDTNYGYTF; CDR3 DNA: TGTGCCACCAGTGATACAAACTATGGCTACACCTTC
V gene: TRBV7-2; clone size: .; D gene: TRBD2; J gene: TRBJ2-5; CDR3 protein: CASSLTSGGNQETQYF; CDR3 DNA: TGTGCCAGCAGCTTAACTAGCGGGGGTAACCAAGAGACCCAGTACTTC
V gene: TRBV12-3/TRBV12-4; clone size: .; D gene: .; J gene: TRBJ1-1; CDR3 protein: CASGLAEYTEAFF; CDR3 DNA: TGTGCCAGCGGGCTGGCAGAGTACACTGAAGCTTTCTTT
V gene: TRBV6-1; clone size: .; D gene: TRBD1; J gene: TRBJ1-2; CDR3 protein: CASSDGTGGSGYGYTF; CDR3 DNA: TGTGCCAGCAGTGACGGGACAGGGGGAAGCGGTTATGGCTACACCTTC
V gene: TRBV10-1; clone size: .; D gene: .; J gene: TRBJ2-2; CDR3 protein: CASSPTDTGELFF; CDR3 DNA: TGCGCCAGCAGTCCCACAGACACCGGGGAGCTGTTTTTT
V gene: TRBV19; clone size: .; D gene: TRBD2; J gene: TRBJ2-1; CDR3 protein: CASTIAGGLNEQFF; CDR3 DNA: TGTGCCAGTACGATAGCGGGGGGCCTCAATGAGCAGTTCTTC
V gene: TRBV5-4; clone size: .; D gene: TRBD1; J gene: TRBJ1-2; CDR3 protein: CASSPARTGDNYGYTF; CDR3 DNA: TGTGCCAGCAGCCCAGCAAGGACAGGGGATAACTATGGCTACACCTTC
V gene: TRBV6-5; clone size: .; D gene: TRBD1; J gene: TRBJ1-5; CDR3 protein: CASRLTGGNQPQHF; CDR3 DNA: TGTGCCAGCAGACTGACAGGGGGCAATCAGCCCCAGCATTTT
V gene: TRBV11-2; clone size: .; D gene: TRBD1; J gene: TRBJ1-2; CDR3 protein: CASSLVSADRDRRFGYTF; CDR3 DNA: TGTGCCAGCAGCTTAGTTTCCGCGGACCGGGACAGAAGATTTGGCTACACCTTC
V gene: TRBV11-3; clone size: once; D gene: .; J gene: TRBJ2-2; CDR3 protein: CASSLGPGTRTPPTGELFF; CDR3 DNA: TGTGCCAGCAGCTTAGGCCCCGGGACACGCACTCCCCCCACCGGGGAGCTGTTTTTT
V gene: TRBV5-5; clone size: .; D gene: .; J gene: TRBJ1-5; CDR3 protein: CASSLVTGSDGNQPQHF; CDR3 DNA: TGTGCCAGCAGCTTGGTGACGGGGTCGGATGGCAATCAGCCCCAGCATTTT
V gene: TRBV15; clone size: .; D gene: .; J gene: TRBJ1-2; CDR3 protein: CATSRVGGANYGYTF; CDR3 DNA: TGTGCCACCAGCAGAGTTGGCGGAGCCAACTATGGCTACACCTTC
V gene: TRBV7-9; clone size: .; D gene: .; J gene: TRBJ1-1; CDR3 protein: CASSLLWGGIAYTEAFF; CDR3 DNA: TGTGCCAGCAGCTTGCTATGGGGCGGGATTGCCTACACTGAAGCTTTCTTT
V gene: TRBV7-8; clone size: .; D gene: TRBD2; J gene: TRBJ2-7; CDR3 protein: CASSLAAGGDREQYF; CDR3 DNA: TGTGCCAGCAGCTTAGCCGCGGGGGGGGATCGCGAGCAGTACTTC
V gene: TRBV18; clone size: .; D gene: .; J gene: TRBJ2-1; CDR3 protein: CASSTERSEQFF; CDR3 DNA: TGTGCCAGCTCTACTGAACGTAGTGAGCAGTTCTTC
V gene: TRBV6-5; clone size: .; D gene: TRBD1; J gene: TRBJ1-1; CDR3 protein: CASSYSTGGLDTEAFF; CDR3 DNA: TGTGCCAGCAGTTACTCGACAGGGGGTTTGGACACTGAAGCTTTCTTT
V gene: TRBV7-3; clone size: .; D gene: TRBD1; J gene: TRBJ2-6; CDR3 protein: CASSLYGFGTGSTGANVLTF; CDR3 DNA: TGTGCCAGCAGCCTCTACGGATTTGGGACAGGGTCCACTGGGGCCAACGTCCTGACTTTC
V gene: TRBV2; clone size: .; D gene: .; J gene: TRBJ2-2; CDR3 protein: CASRLSGNTGELFF; CDR3 DNA: TGTGCCAGCAGACTTAGCGGGAACACCGGGGAGCTGTTTTTT
V gene: TRBV7-2; clone size: .; D gene: .; J gene: TRBJ2-5; CDR3 protein: CASSFGGQEETQYF; CDR3 DNA: TGTGCCAGCAGCTTCGGGGGGCAGGAAGAGACCCAGTACTTC
V gene: TRBV28; clone size: .; D gene: .; J gene: TRBJ1-2; CDR3 protein: CASSLAGGKGYTF; CDR3 DNA: TGTGCCAGCAGTTTAGCCGGGGGGAAGGGCTACACCTTC
V gene: TRBV6-6; clone size: .; D gene: TRBD2; J gene: TRBJ2-1; CDR3 protein: CASSPGTRTPGNEQFF; CDR3 DNA: TGTGCCAGCAGTCCCGGGACTAGGACCCCGGGCAATGAGCAGTTCTTC
V gene: TRBV18; clone size: .; D gene: TRBD1; J gene: TRBJ2-3; CDR3 protein: CASSRRTGANTDTQYF; CDR3 DNA: TGTGCCAGCTCCCGACGGACAGGAGCTAACACAGATACGCAGTATTTT